Each of the 8 T cell receptor beta chains below was sequenced from the same sample in a study of blood T cell repertoires in COVID-19. Libraries were prepared by immunoSEQ multiplex PCR; TCRdb keeps only in-frame clonotypes and omits some of them. This table has some 120,000 clones, approximately 90% appearing once. The source material was peripheral blood. The receptors originated from a human donor in a cohort sampled during active COVID-19.

J is TRBJ2-5 and V is TRBV18; D perhaps matches TRBD1 (5 bases). Trimming stripped 4 bases from V and 3 bases from J, with 18 bases between. The CDR3 length is 16 residues. Germline CDR1 and CDR2: KGHSH and LQKENI. Here the CDR3 reads CASSRQPTAPKETQYF. The CDR3 DNA follows: TGTGCCAGCTCACGACAGCCCACGGCCCCCAAAGAGACCCAGTACTTC.

The rearrangement links TRBV28 to TRBJ1-1; possibly TRBD1 for D (5 bases). The V end lost 11 bases, the J end lost 3 bases, and 13 bases lay between the germline ends. This CDR3 is built from 12 residues. Germline CDR1 is MDHEN and CDR2 is SYDVKM. DNA for the CDR3: TGTGCCGCCGTGGGAGGGGACACTGAAGCTTTCTTT. Protein product: CAAVGGDTEAFF.

This clone was seen only a few times. The chain carries TRBV10-3 and TRBJ2-1; D unresolved. The CDR3 has 12 amino acids. Looked up from germline, CDR1 is ENHRY and CDR2 is SYGVKD. With 4 bases removed from V and 8 bases from J, the gap between germline ends came to 9 bases. The DNA of the CDR3 is TGTGCCATCAGTGCGGAGTACCATGAGCAGTTCTTC. It translates to CAISAEYHEQFF.

The chain carries TRBV5-6 and TRBJ2-7; D gene unclear. Germline V gives CDR1 SGHDT, CDR2 YYEEEE. Trimming left V 0 bases short and J 2 bases short, with 3 bases between. The length of the CDR3 is 12 residues. The CDR3 reads CASSLAAYEQYF. Here the CDR3 DNA reads TGTGCCAGCAGCTTGGCTGCCTACGAGCAGTACTTC.

This chain links TRBV30 with TRBJ1-2; 7 nucleotides agree with TRBD1. Germline V gene lookup returns CDR1 GTSNPN and CDR2 SVGIG (reference sequence). The V gene end was trimmed by 1 base and the J gene end by 4 bases; junction bases not matched to a gene: 6. The CDR3 is 14 amino acids. Written as DNA, the CDR3 is TGTGCCTGGAGTGAGAGGGGGCTACGCTATGGCTACACCTTC. Protein: CAWSERGLRYGYTF.

The chain couples TRBV12-3 or TRBV12-4 to TRBJ2-3; a weak D match, TRBD1 (6 bases). CDR3 length: 13 residues. Trimming removed 8 bases from V and 8 bases from J, with 17 bases in between. In DNA, the CDR3 is TGTGCCAGCCGGGAAGGGGGTGGGGGTACGCAGTATTTT. Its protein product is CASREGGGGTQYF.

The V gene is TRBV5-1, the J gene TRBJ1-5; 7 nucleotides match TRBD1. This CDR3 contains 16 residues. V trimming: 4 bases; J trimming: 1 base; junction bases outside the gene matches: 8. CDR1 is SGHRS and CDR2 is YFSETQ in the germline V gene. The CDR3 sequence is CASSLGDSWSNQPQHF. The CDR3 bases are TGCGCCAGCAGCCTAGGGGACAGTTGGAGCAATCAGCCCCAGCATTTT. The complete variable domain, with remaining parts taken from reference TRBV5-1 and TRBJ1-5, reads KAGVTQTPRYLIKTRGQQVTLSCSPISGHRSVSWYQQTPGQGLQFLFEYFSETQRNKGNFPGRFSGRQFSNSRSEMNVSTLELGDSALYLCASSLGDSWSNQPQHFGDGTRLSIL.

The chain is built from TRBV5-1 and TRBJ1-2; 10 nucleotides align to TRBD1. V trimming: 0 bases; J trimming: 3 bases; junction bases outside the gene matches: 8. The CDR3 covers 17 residues. Germline CDR1 reads SGHRS; CDR2 reads YFSETQ. The CDR3 spells CASSLAGTGVDYYGYTF. The CDR3 DNA sequence: TGCGCCAGCAGCTTGGCCGGGACAGGGGTCGACTACTATGGCTACACCTTC.